What follows describes a single T cell receptor (beta chain). Sequenced by immunoSEQ multiplex PCR; TCRdb stores in-frame clones only, minus some. The top ten hold more than 6% of the sample, which has about 89,000 clones, roughly 74% seen once. The source of the sample is a study of blood T cell repertoires in COVID-19. CDR1 and CDR2 (germline): MNHEY, SVGEGT. The CDR3 consists of 14 residues. V was pared by 5 bases and J by 0 bases, with 11 bases between. The sample was peripheral blood. The chain joins TRBV6-2 or TRBV6-3 to TRBJ2-7, with D possibly TRBD2 on 5 matching bases. The sequence came from a man aged 65-85 years with COVID-19, enrolled during active disease. The CDR3 DNA is TGTGCCAGCAGTGTCGGGATCCTCTCCTACGAGCAGTACTTC. The encoded protein is CASSVGILSYEQYF.